The T cell receptor beta chain under discussion was sequenced for a study of T cells in Graves' hyperthyroidism and ophthalmopathy. TCR beta CDR3 region amplification was performed from RNA transcripts. The HTBI set primed first-round TCR CDR3 RT-PCR. TCRdb fed the multiplex PCR reads into MiXCR, producing one record per CDR3 protein. This table holds some 550,000 distinct CDR3 sequences, less than 25% found once. Hyperthyroidism, newly diagnosed and lasting under 2 months, affected patients aged 18 to 65. Each 10 ml fresh peripheral blood draw supplied the PBMCs. The study's findings and limits: A 13 V-J signature model discriminated ophthalmopathy versus stable hyperthyroidism.

Notes on this clonotype: Antigen unknown.

CDR3 length: 14 amino acids. The V gene's germline CDR1 is SGHAT and CDR2 FQNNGV. V was shortened by 5 bases and J by 0 bases, with 8 bases between the two germline ends. The sample comprised blood. The V and J genes are TRBV11-2 and TRBJ2-4; D remains ambiguous. The source is a man in his late teens or twenties with Graves' hyperthyroidism. In nucleotides, the CDR3 is TGTGCCAGCAGCATTTCATTAGCCAAAAACATTCAGTACTTC. Protein product: CASSISLAKNIQYF.